Presented here are 8 T cell receptor beta chains from one specimen sequenced in a study of tumor T cells in aggressive B-cell lymphoma. The assay was immunoSEQ multiplex PCR, and TCRdb's table has in-frame clones only and misses some. Of about 3,500 clones listed, around 94% are singletons. The sequenced material came from tumor tissue. All receptors derive from an adult with diffuse large B cell lymphoma.

The genes are TRBV9 and TRBJ1-2; weak D call: TRBD1 (6 bases). CDR1 SGDLS and CDR2 YYNGEE come from the germline V gene. CDR3 length: 16 residues. Trimming removed 0 bases from V and 5 bases from J, with 17 bases in between. The CDR3 DNA follows: TGTGCCAGCAGCGTAGACCGGGACACAGGTACATATGGCTACACCTTC. This gives the protein CASSVDRDTGTYGYTF.

The chain recombines TRBV11-2 with TRBJ2-1, with TRBD2 identical over 9 bases. The CDR3 contains 16 residues. With 3 bases clipped from V and 2 bases from J, the junction kept 5 bases outside the gene matches. Germline V gene data show CDR1 as SGHAT and CDR2 as FQNNGV. The CDR3 DNA reads as TGTGCCAGCAGCTTGACTAGCGGACCTACCTACAATGAGCAGTTCTTC. Protein sequence: CASSLTSGPTYNEQFF.

This rearrangement joins TRBV5-6 to TRBJ1-5, with D possibly TRBD1 on 5 matching bases. This CDR3 has 16 residues. The V gene lost 0 bases and the J gene lost 0 bases, with 10 bases spanning the gap. Germline CDR1 SGHDT, CDR2 YYEEEE. This CDR3 is CASSLDPRDSNQPQHF. CDR3 sequence (DNA): TGTGCCAGCAGCTTGGACCCCAGGGATAGCAATCAGCCCCAGCATTTT.

The table lists this clone with a count of one. Germline is not matched at one junction end, which may reflect a read error. Different DNA sequences within this sample yield the same CDR3. The gene calls are TRBV5-1 and TRBJ2-7; TRBD1 matches at 7 bases. Looked up from germline, CDR1 is SGHRS and CDR2 is YFSETQ. This CDR3 spans 12 amino acids. The CDR3 DNA sequence: TGTGCCAGCAGCGTACAGGGGTTCGAGCAGTACTTC. Protein sequence: CASSVQGFEQYF.

Only a few counts were recorded for this clone. V usage is TRBV10-3 and J usage is TRBJ2-7, with D uncertain. Trimming shortened V by 0 bases and J by 4 bases, and 4 bases separated the two germline ends. CDR3 length equals 12 residues. Germline-derived CDR1 and CDR2 are ENHRY and SYGVKD. This CDR3 is CAISESRYEQYF. Written as DNA, the CDR3 is TGTGCCATCAGTGAGTCGCGTTACGAGCAGTACTTC.

The rearrangement joins TRBV5-1 to TRBJ2-3; a possible D gene is TRBD1 (5 bases). Deletions cut 4 bases from V and 0 bases from J, with 12 bases between. The CDR3 is made up of 15 amino acids. Germline CDR1 is SGHRS and CDR2 is YFSETQ. The CDR3 sequence is CASSSRVSSTDTQYF. DNA for the CDR3: TGCGCCAGCAGCAGCAGGGTTTCCAGCACAGATACGCAGTATTTT.

The CDR3 DNA sequence: TGTGCCAGCAGCCCGGCCCCAGGGAATTCACCCCTCCACTTT. As protein: CASSPAPGNSPLHF. The chain combines TRBV7-2 with TRBJ1-6; tentatively, D is TRBD1 (5 bases). This CDR3 has 14 amino acids. The germline gives CDR1 SGHTA, CDR2 FQGNSA. V shed 5 bases and J shed 7 bases, with 12 bases lying between them.

The gene calls are TRBV7-9 and TRBJ1-3; no clear D. The CDR3 loop spans 12 amino acids. CDR1 SEHNR and CDR2 FQNEAQ come from the germline V gene (reference sequence). Trimming pared 3 bases from V and 4 bases from J, leaving 4 bases between. The CDR3, as DNA: TGTGCCAGCAGCTTCAGGGGAAACACCATATATTTT. It yields the protein CASSFRGNTIYF.